This T cell receptor (beta chain) was sequenced during a study of shared clonotypes between healthy human individuals. Concerning this clone: What it binds is unknown.

The study, taken as a whole, reports: Non-shared clonotypes had lower generation probabilities than clonotypes shared by all four sorted-subset donors.

Every contributor of samples was a Caucasian grown-up residing in Nashville, Tennessee. Into CD45RA+ naive and CD45RA-negative memory subsets, the CD4+ cells were split. The method was immunoSEQ multiplex PCR; TCRdb's version includes in-frame clones alone and lacks a portion of them. The sample has under 2.5 million clones, 85% to 95% seen once. There are 15 residues in the CDR3. The V gene lost 5 bases and the J gene lost 1 base, with 12 bases spanning the gap. Germline V gene lookup returns CDR1 SGHVS and CDR2 FQNEAQ. Specimen: naive CD4+ T cells from PBMCs. Stated subset: CD45RA+ positively selected. This sequence originates from a young man in good health. Some clones in this sample may be carry-over from other donors' samples. V and J are TRBV7-8 and TRBJ2-4, with a tentative D call TRBD2 (6 bases). The CDR3 nucleotides are TGTGCCAGCAGCCGGGACGGGGGTGCCAAAAACATTCAGTACTTC. It codes for CASSRDGGAKNIQYF.